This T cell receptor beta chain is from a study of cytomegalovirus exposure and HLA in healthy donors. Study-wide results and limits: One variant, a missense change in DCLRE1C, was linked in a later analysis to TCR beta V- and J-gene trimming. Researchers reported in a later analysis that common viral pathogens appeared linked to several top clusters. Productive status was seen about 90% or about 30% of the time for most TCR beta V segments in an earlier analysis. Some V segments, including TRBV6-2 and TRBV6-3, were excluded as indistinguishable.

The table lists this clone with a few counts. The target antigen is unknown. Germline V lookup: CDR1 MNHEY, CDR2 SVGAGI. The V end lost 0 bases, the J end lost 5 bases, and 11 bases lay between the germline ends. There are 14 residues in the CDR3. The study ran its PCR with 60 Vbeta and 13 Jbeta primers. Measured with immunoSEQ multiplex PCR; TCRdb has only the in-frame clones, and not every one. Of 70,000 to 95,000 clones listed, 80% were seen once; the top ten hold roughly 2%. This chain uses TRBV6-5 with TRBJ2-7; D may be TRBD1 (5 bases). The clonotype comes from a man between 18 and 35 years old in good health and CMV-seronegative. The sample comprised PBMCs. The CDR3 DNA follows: TGTGCCAGCAGTTACTCCAGGGAATCCGACGAGCAGTACTTC. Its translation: CASSYSRESDEQYF.